This TCR beta chain derives from a study of shared clonotypes between healthy human individuals. As for the study in general: There were three CD4 naive, three CD4 memory, two CD8 naive and one CD8 memory plates per donor.

This CDR3 is 13 amino acids long. Germline assignment: CDR1 MNHNS and CDR2 SASEGT. V was pared by 4 bases and J by 2 bases, with 8 bases between. As for this clone: Antigen specificity is unknown.

Whole-study results and caveats: Generation probability values for non-shared clonotypes were lower than those for clonotypes shared by all four donors. About 5.2% was the fraction of naive CD4 clonotypes found shared across a few donors.

This table comes from immunoSEQ multiplex PCR, and its TCRdb copy is limited to in-frame clones, with some not included. In the table there are millions of clones, about 92% of which are singletons. The receptor was isolated from a young man in good health. The chain has TRBV6-1 and TRBJ2-5; D is unclear. Sequenced material: naive CD4+ T cells sorted from blood. As for subset: CD45RA+ positively selected. The CDR3 DNA sequence: TGTGCCAGCAGTGCGCCAGGACAAGAGACCCAGTACTTC. Translation: CASSAPGQETQYF.